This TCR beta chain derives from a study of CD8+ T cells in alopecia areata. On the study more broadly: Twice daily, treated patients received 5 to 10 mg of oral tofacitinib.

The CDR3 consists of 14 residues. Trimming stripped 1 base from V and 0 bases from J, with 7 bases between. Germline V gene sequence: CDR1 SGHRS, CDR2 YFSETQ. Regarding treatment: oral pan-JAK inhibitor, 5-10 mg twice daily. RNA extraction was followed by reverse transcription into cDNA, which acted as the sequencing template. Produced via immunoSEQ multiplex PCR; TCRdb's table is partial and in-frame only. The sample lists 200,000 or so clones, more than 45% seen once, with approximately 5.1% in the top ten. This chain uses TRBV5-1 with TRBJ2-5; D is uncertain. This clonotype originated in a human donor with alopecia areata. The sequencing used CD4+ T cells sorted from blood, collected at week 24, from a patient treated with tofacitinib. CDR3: CASSLRADQETQYF. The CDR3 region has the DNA TGCGCCAGCAGCTTGAGGGCAGACCAAGAGACCCAGTACTTC.